Listed here are 21 T cell receptor beta chains from one sample, sequenced in a study of siplizumab effects on memory and regulatory T cells. Data came from immunoSEQ multiplex PCR; TCRdb stores just in-frame clones and leaves some out. The table lists approximately 100,000 clones, around 90% of them singletons. Sequencing was done on a sample of non-Treg CD4+ T cells sorted from blood. Receptors were obtained from a human donor in good health.

This clone turned up a few times. The chain employs TRBV6-5 and TRBJ2-7, with D unclear. CDR1 and CDR2 (germline): MNHEY, SVGAGI. V was clipped by 0 bases and J by 0 bases, with 9 bases between them. The CDR3 contains 15 residues. DNA for the CDR3: TGTGCCAGCAGTTACTCAAGAGTTCGCTCCTACGAGCAGTACTTC. Encoded protein: CASSYSRVRSYEQYF.

The V gene is TRBV6-4, the J gene TRBJ1-4; D unresolved. The length of the CDR3 is 14 residues. V lost 8 bases and J 5 bases, leaving 15 bases between the germline ends. Germline CDR1 reads MRHNA; CDR2 reads SNTAGT. The CDR3 sequence: CASGFPDGNEKLFF. The CDR3 DNA is TGTGCCAGCGGGTTCCCGGATGGCAATGAAAAACTGTTTTTT.

The chain employs TRBV5-1 and TRBJ2-1; 7 bases align to TRBD2. V trimming: 0 bases; J trimming: 4 bases; junction bases outside the gene matches: 4. Germline values: CDR1 SGHRS, CDR2 YFSETQ. There are 15 residues in the CDR3. DNA for the CDR3: TGCGCCAGCAGCTTGGTGCGGGAGCCATACAATGAGCAGTTCTTC. Its protein is CASSLVREPYNEQFF.

V is TRBV18 and J is TRBJ2-7; 13 positions match TRBD2. Germline CDR1 reads KGHSH; CDR2 reads LQKENI. The CDR3 extends over 15 amino acids. Unmatched junction bases numbered 5, after V lost 6 bases and J lost 3 bases. The CDR3 region is CASSTGTSGVYEQYF. The CDR3, as DNA: TGTGCCAGCTCGACCGGGACTAGCGGGGTCTACGAGCAGTACTTC.

The rearrangement joins TRBV7-9 to TRBJ2-3, with no clear D. Germline V CDR1 and CDR2: SEHNR, FQNEAQ (reference sequence). Trimming left V 5 bases short and J 6 bases short, with 12 bases between. CDR3 length: 13 amino acids. CDR3 sequence (DNA): TGTGCCAGCAGCCCCCGAGGACCGGATACGCAGTATTTT. This encodes CASSPRGPDTQYF. Full variable domain (outside the CDR3, taken from reference TRBV7-9 and TRBJ2-3): DTGVSQNPRHKITKRGQNVTFRCDPISEHNRLYWYRQTLGQGPEFLTYFQNEAQLEKSRLLSDRFSAERPKGSFSTLEIQRTEQGDSAMYLCASSPRGPDTQYFGPGTRLTVL.

The chain uses TRBV14 and TRBJ2-2, with D possibly being TRBD2 (5 bases). The germline V gene has CDR1 SGHDN and CDR2 FVKESK. This CDR3 contains 15 residues. Trimming took 8 bases from V and 2 from J, leaving 15 bases between them. This chain's CDR3 is CASGAGQDNTGELFF. CDR3 DNA: TGTGCCAGCGGTGCGGGCCAAGACAACACCGGGGAGCTGTTTTTT.

This rearrangement joins TRBV14 to TRBJ2-5; D call uncertain. The CDR3 is 14 residues long. V lost 4 bases, J lost 9 bases, and 18 bases lay in between. Germline loops: CDR1 SGHDN, CDR2 FVKESK. Here the CDR3 reads CASSPTFIRWAQYF. DNA for the CDR3: TGTGCCAGCAGCCCGACCTTTATTCGGTGGGCCCAGTACTTC.

The chain uses TRBV5-1 and TRBJ2-2; 7 bases are a match to TRBD2. From germline, CDR1 is SGHRS and CDR2 YFSETQ. V gave up 0 bases and J gave up 0 bases; unmatched junction bases: 2. The CDR3 length is 16 residues. The CDR3 region is CASSLVAGANTGELFF. The CDR3 bases are TGCGCCAGCAGCTTGGTTGCGGGAGCGAACACCGGGGAGCTGTTTTTT.

The chain recombines TRBV6-6 with TRBJ1-4; D unclear. The CDR3 has 13 amino acids. V gave up 0 bases and J gave up 6 bases, with 5 bases separating them. CDR1 is MNHNY, CDR2 SVGAGI, per germline (reference sequence). CDR3 protein: CASSYSKDEKLFF. The CDR3, as DNA: TGTGCCAGCAGTTACTCTAAAGATGAAAAACTGTTTTTT.

The gene calls are TRBV30 and TRBJ2-7, with 12 bases aligning to TRBD2. Germline V CDR1 and CDR2: GTSNPN, SVGIG (reference sequence). The CDR3 is 15 residues long. Trimming removed 3 bases from V and 1 base from J; junction bases left unmatched: 4. Here the CDR3 DNA reads TGTGCCTGGAGCCCAACTAGCGGGAGGTCCTACGAGCAGTACTTC. Its translation is CAWSPTSGRSYEQYF.

This chain links TRBV4-3 with TRBJ2-7, with D unclear. V was trimmed by 0 bases and J by 3 bases, leaving 15 bases between them. The germline V gene encodes CDR1 LGHNA and CDR2 YSLEER. This CDR3 comprises 16 residues. The CDR3: CASSQDSQPLNYEQYF. CDR3 nucleotides: TGCGCCAGCAGCCAAGATAGCCAGCCCTTAAACTACGAGCAGTACTTC.

Comment on this clone: This sample includes further DNA sequences coding for the same CDR3. The chain has TRBV30 and TRBJ2-1; D is unresolved. The CDR3 sequence is 11 residues long. V lost 3 bases and J lost 4, with 4 bases in between. Germline CDR1 is GTSNPN and CDR2 is SVGIG (reference sequence). The CDR3 loop reads CAWRGYNEQFF. DNA of the CDR3: TGTGCCTGGAGGGGGTACAATGAGCAGTTCTTC.

The chain combines TRBV5-1 with TRBJ1-2; D is perhaps TRBD1 (6 bases). This CDR3 is 14 amino acids long. With 0 bases removed from V and 4 bases from J, the gap between germline ends came to 10 bases. In germline, CDR1 is SGHRS, CDR2 YFSETQ. CDR3 sequence: CASSLETGAYGYTF. DNA for the CDR3: TGCGCCAGCAGCTTGGAGACAGGTGCCTATGGCTACACCTTC.

V and J are TRBV12-5 and TRBJ1-4; 8 positions agree with TRBD1. The CDR3 is made up of 14 amino acids. CDR1 is LGHNT and CDR2 is FRNRAP in the germline V gene. V shed 3 bases and J 8 bases; nucleotides not matched to a gene: 5. The CDR3 region has the DNA TGTGCTAGTGGTTTTCGGGACAGGAGGGAAAAACTGTTTTTT. Protein: CASGFRDRREKLFF.

This clone has just one count. The chain uses TRBV5-6 and TRBJ1-2; D call uncertain. The germline V gene encodes CDR1 SGHDT and CDR2 YYEEEE. The CDR3 has 15 amino acids. V gave up 2 bases and J gave up 1 base, with 12 bases separating them. CDR3 nucleotides: TGTGCCAGCAGCTTTGTCGACATGGATAACTATGGCTACACCTTC. Its translation is CASSFVDMDNYGYTF.

The J gene is TRBJ2-3, the V gene TRBV28; 8 bases fit TRBD2. J was trimmed by 1 base and V by 7 bases; bases with no gene match: 7. Germline CDR1 and CDR2: MDHEN and SYDVKM. The CDR3 runs to 15 residues. The chain's CDR3 is CASTASGSGTDTQYF. CDR3 DNA sequence: TGTGCCAGCACCGCGAGCGGGAGTGGCACAGATACGCAGTATTTT.

The J gene is TRBJ1-5, the V gene TRBV25-1; D is possibly TRBD1 (6 bases). This CDR3 comprises 14 residues. Germline lookup yields CDR1 MGHDK and CDR2 SYGVNS. Trimming took 3 bases from V and 3 from J, leaving 9 bases between them. CDR3 sequence: CASSETGLNQPQHF. CDR3 coding DNA: TGTGCCAGCAGTGAGACAGGTCTCAATCAGCCCCAGCATTTT. The variable domain in full, completed from reference TRBV25-1 and TRBJ1-5, reads EADIYQTPRYLVIGTGKKITLECSQTMGHDKMYWYQQDPGMELHLIHYSYGVNSTEKGDLSSESTVSRIRTEHFPLTLESARPSHTSQYLCASSETGLNQPQHFGDGTRLSIL.

The chain combines TRBV27 with TRBJ1-1; 8 bases map to TRBD1. The CDR3 extends over 14 amino acids. The ends lost 5 bases at V and 5 bases at J; junction bases unmatched: 7. The germline CDR1 and CDR2 sequences are MNHEY and SMNVEV (reference sequence). The CDR3, as DNA: TGTGCCAGCAGTGCCTGGACAGGGAGTACTGAAGCTTTCTTT. This gives the protein CASSAWTGSTEAFF.

CDR3 amino acids: CASGMGRGLHTDTQYF. CDR3 bases: TGTGCCAGCGGGATGGGGAGAGGGTTACACACAGATACGCAGTATTTT. The gene calls are TRBV27 and TRBJ2-3; D possibly corresponds to TRBD2 (5 bases). Trimming removed 8 bases from V and 2 bases from J, with 20 bases in between. Per germline, CDR1 MNHEY and CDR2 SMNVEV (reference sequence). The CDR3 length is 16 residues.

The V gene is TRBV2, the J gene TRBJ1-1, with D unresolved. The V gene lost 6 bases and the J gene lost 0 bases, with 8 bases spanning the gap. The germline V gene encodes CDR1 SNHLY and CDR2 FYNNEI. CDR3 size: 13 residues. CDR3 in amino acids: CASREEMNTEAFF. In DNA form, the CDR3 reads TGTGCCAGCAGAGAGGAGATGAACACTGAAGCTTTCTTT.

The chain uses TRBV2 and TRBJ1-3; 7 nucleotides agree with TRBD1. The germline V gene has CDR1 SNHLY and CDR2 FYNNEI. V lost 6 bases and J lost 2; bases outside the gene matches: 10. The CDR3 sequence is 16 residues long. The CDR3 DNA reads TGTGCCAGCAGCCACACAGAGGACAGGCCTGGAAACACCATATATTTT. Translation: CASSHTEDRPGNTIYF.